The T cell receptor (beta chain) described here comes from a study of human T cells and chemical hapten exposure. Points from the study as a whole: The study found that DPC sensitization did not change TCRs above 1 in 1000 frequency.

V lost 6 bases and J 9 bases, leaving 15 bases between the germline ends. Germline lookup yields CDR1 SQVTM and CDR2 ANQGSEA. The CDR3 consists of 12 residues. This clonotype was recorded many times. Its cognate antigen is unknown. Individual cDNA molecules had unique molecular identifiers attached to them by the library. TCRdb called the RACE reads again in MiXCR, with one record for every CDR3 protein. This repertoire shows some 170,000 distinct CDR3 sequences, around 24% found once; its top ten account for under 7%. Time point meaning: patch test 1, 2 weeks after DPC sensitization. Treatment denoted: therapeutic diphenylcyclopropenone sensitization with weekly scalp DPC.

V and J are TRBV29-1 and TRBJ2-1; no reliable D call. Sequencing was performed on whole blood, taken in connection with sensitization to the hapten diphenylcyclopropenone (DPC). The sequence came from a woman between 50 and 59 years old with alopecia areata. Some clones in this sample may be carry-over from other donors' samples. The CDR3 protein is CSVVPRAVEQFF. The CDR3 nucleotides read TGCAGCGTCGTACCTAGGGCTGTTGAGCAGTTCTTC.